This entry lists 2 T cell receptor beta chains sequenced from one sample in a study of blood T cell repertoires in COVID-19. Sequencing was performed with immunoSEQ multiplex PCR; in TCRdb, only in-frame clones are kept and a portion is missing. The sample lists 60,000 to 85,000 clones, around four fifths occurring once. Sequencing was done on a sample of peripheral blood. The receptors here all came from a man aged 70 or older with acute or convalescent COVID-19.

The rearrangement uses TRBV27 and TRBJ1-5; D is uncertain. Trimming stripped 5 bases from V and 5 bases from J, with 16 bases between. The CDR3 runs 15 residues. The germline V gene encodes CDR1 MNHEY and CDR2 SMNVEV (reference sequence). In DNA form, the CDR3 reads TGTGCCAGCAGTCGCCTAGGCAGGCGGGATCAGCCCCAGCATTTT. It encodes CASSRLGRRDQPQHF.

This chain links TRBV20-1 with TRBJ2-5; D gene uncertain. The CDR3 is made up of 10 amino acids. The V gene's germline CDR1 is DFQATT and CDR2 SNEGSKA (reference sequence). Trimming left V 7 bases short and J 4 bases short, with 7 bases between. The chain's CDR3 is CSDLRETQYF. DNA of the CDR3: TGCAGTGACCTGCGAGAGACCCAGTACTTC.